This T cell receptor (beta chain) was recorded in a study of T cells after yellow fever vaccination. TCRdb re-called the 5' RACE reads with MiXCR, one entry per CDR3 protein. This sample has under 350,000 distinct CDR3 sequences, with 4.1% found just once. The sequence came from a man younger than 35 who received the YFV17D yellow fever vaccine. This sample comprised PBMCs, obtained 5 days after the yellow fever booster vaccination.

The CDR3 sequence: CASSYSQGRGNYGYTF. The DNA for the CDR3 is TGTGCCAGCAGTTACTCCCAAGGAAGGGGAAACTATGGCTACACCTTC. The genes are TRBV6-5 and TRBJ1-2, with D possibly matching TRBD1 (5 bases). In germline, CDR1 is MNHEY, CDR2 SVGAGI. The CDR3 is made up of 16 amino acids. V lost 0 bases and J 2 bases, leaving 13 bases between the germline ends.